Following are 22 T cell receptor beta chains from one sample sequenced in a study of T cell responses to AZD1222 COVID-19 vaccine. Repertoires were generated with immunoSEQ multiplex PCR, while TCRdb's copy carries only in-frame clones and drops some. The table includes some 150,000 clones, around 89% detected once. The starting material was peripheral blood, obtained 28 days after the second dose of the MenACWY control vaccine. Receptor source: an adult who received the MenACWY meningococcal vaccine as a control.

The gene calls are TRBV6-5 and TRBJ2-2; 10 bases agree with TRBD2. The germline gives CDR1 MNHEY, CDR2 SVGAGI. The CDR3 extends over 14 amino acids. The J segment lost 7 bases and the V segment lost 7 bases, leaving 6 bases of the junction unmatched. CDR3 DNA: TGTGCCAGCACCGGGACTAGCGAAATCGGGGAGCTGTTTTTT. Translated, it gives CASTGTSEIGELFF.

The chain joins TRBV5-4 to TRBJ2-7; 7 bases fit TRBD1. CDR1 and CDR2 from the germline V gene are SGHNT and YYREEE (reference sequence). V shed 4 bases and J 2 bases; nucleotides not matched to a gene: 3. This CDR3 is built from 13 residues. CDR3 DNA: TGTGCCAGCAGCCGACAGGGCGCCTACGAGCAGTACTTC. Its translation: CASSRQGAYEQYF.

The chain couples TRBV6-5 to TRBJ1-1, with D possibly matching TRBD1 (6 bases). This CDR3 region has 14 residues. Germline CDR1 is MNHEY and CDR2 is SVGAGI. V lost 6 bases, J lost 5 bases, and 16 bases lay in between. The CDR3 sequence is CASRLDSLGTEAFF. CDR3 in DNA: TGTGCCAGCAGACTGGACAGTTTGGGGACTGAAGCTTTCTTT.

The rearrangement uses TRBV7-2 and TRBJ1-5; maybe TRBD1 (5 bases). Germline-derived CDR1 and CDR2 are SGHTA and FQGNSA. The germline V and J ends were trimmed by 5 bases and 5 bases, with 10 bases remaining between them. The CDR3 consists of 13 residues. CDR3 in DNA: TGTGCCAGCAGCCGGGGGTTCGATCAGCCCCAGCATTTT. Protein sequence: CASSRGFDQPQHF.

The chain uses TRBV6-4 and TRBJ2-5; no clear D. The CDR3 contains 15 residues. Germline lookup yields CDR1 MRHNA and CDR2 SNTAGT. V was shortened by 6 bases and J by 5 bases, with 19 bases between the two germline ends. The CDR3: CASRVEAHSSETQYF. The CDR3 DNA follows: TGTGCCAGCAGGGTCGAAGCTCACAGTTCTGAGACCCAGTACTTC.

The gene calls are TRBV11-3 and TRBJ2-1; TRBD2 is a possible D gene (6 bases). This CDR3 is 14 amino acids long. V was shortened by 6 bases and J by 10 bases, with 19 bases between the two germline ends. The germline V gene has CDR1 SGHNT and CDR2 YENEEA. The CDR3 reads CASSTRDSVSEQFF. DNA of the CDR3: TGTGCCAGCAGTACACGGGACTCCGTCTCCGAGCAGTTCTTC.

This clone was seen a handful of times. V usage is TRBV7-9 and J usage is TRBJ2-7; D possibly matches TRBD1 or TRBD2 (5 bases each). Germline assignment: CDR1 SEHNR and CDR2 FQNEAQ (reference sequence). V dropped 5 bases and J dropped 3 bases, with 14 bases sitting between them. The CDR3 has 14 residues. The CDR3 here is CASSPRDGLYEQYF. The CDR3 DNA is TGTGCCAGCAGCCCCCGGGACGGACTCTACGAGCAGTACTTC.

The CDR3 here is CASSLEGAPYYEQYF. In nucleotides, the CDR3 is TGTGCCAGCAGCTTAGAGGGGGCACCCTACTACGAGCAGTACTTC. The V call is TRBV13, the J call TRBJ2-7; 7 bases match TRBD1. This CDR3 region has 15 residues. CDR1 is PRHDT and CDR2 is FYEKMQ in the germline V gene (reference sequence). V was pared by 1 base and J by 3 bases, with 6 bases of the junction left unmatched.

This chain joins TRBV3-1 (or the pseudogene TRBV3-2) and TRBJ1-5; TRBD1 agrees at 7 bases. Germline trimming cut 3 bases from V and 1 base from J; bases unmatched to any gene: 3. Germline CDR1 and CDR2: LGHDT and YNNKEL (reference sequence). The CDR3 is 15 residues long. The CDR3 bases are TGTGCCAGCAGCCAGAGGGGGCTAAGCAATCAGCCCCAGCATTTT. Its protein is CASSQRGLSNQPQHF.

This chain connects TRBV29-1 to TRBJ2-2, with 7 bases identical to TRBD1. Germline values: CDR1 SQVTM, CDR2 ANQGSEA. This CDR3 comprises 13 residues. V lost 7 bases and J lost 2; bases outside the gene matches: 4. The CDR3 region is CSAGQVNTGELFF. In DNA form, the CDR3 reads TGCAGCGCCGGACAGGTTAACACCGGGGAGCTGTTTTTT.

The chain links TRBV6-2 or TRBV6-3 to TRBJ2-3, with 12 bases aligning to TRBD2. Germline V gene sequence: CDR1 MNHEY, CDR2 SVGEGT. The CDR3 is 17 amino acids. V gave up 2 bases and J gave up 2 bases; unmatched junction bases: 5. CDR3 in amino acids: CASSYTSGGIFTDTQYF. CDR3 sequence (DNA): TGTGCCAGCAGTTACACTAGCGGGGGGATCTTCACAGATACGCAGTATTTT.

The V and J genes are TRBV2 and TRBJ1-5, with D unresolved. This CDR3 is 15 amino acids long. V lost 3 bases and J lost 3, with 12 bases in between. Germline assignment: CDR1 SNHLY and CDR2 FYNNEI. Here the CDR3 reads CASSEIANTNQPQHF. CDR3 in DNA: TGTGCCAGCAGTGAGATCGCCAACACCAATCAGCCCCAGCATTTT.

This clone was observed once. The chain combines TRBV28 with TRBJ1-1; D is perhaps TRBD1 (5 bases). V was shortened by 6 bases and J by 6 bases, with 14 bases between the two germline ends. This CDR3 spans 13 amino acids. Germline CDR1 is MDHEN and CDR2 is SYDVKM. The CDR3 region is CASSPGWRAEAFF. The CDR3 DNA reads TGTGCCAGCAGCCCAGGGTGGAGGGCTGAAGCTTTCTTT. Drawing the rest from reference TRBV28 and TRBJ1-1, the complete variable domain is DVKVTQSSRYLVKRTGEKVFLECVQDMDHENMFWYRQDPGLGLRLIYFSYDVKMKEKGDIPEGYSVSREKKERFSLILESASTNQTSMYLCASSPGWRAEAFFGQGTRLTVV.

V usage is TRBV20-1 and J usage is TRBJ1-3; possible D gene TRBD1, 6 bases. V was shortened by 3 bases and J by 4 bases, with 13 bases between the two germline ends. The CDR3 extends over 14 amino acids. Germline V gene lookup returns CDR1 DFQATT and CDR2 SNEGSKA (reference sequence). Written as DNA, the CDR3 is TGCAGTGCTAGTTGGCAGGGGCCAGGAAACACCATATATTTT. It yields the protein CSASWQGPGNTIYF.

The chain combines TRBV28 with TRBJ1-1, with a tentative D call TRBD1 (5 bases). Germline CDR1 is MDHEN and CDR2 is SYDVKM. Trimming removed 11 bases at V and 6 bases at J, with 16 bases between. The CDR3 covers 12 residues. CDR3 sequence reads: CAVTGSASEAFF. The CDR3 DNA reads TGTGCCGTTACAGGAAGCGCATCTGAAGCTTTCTTT.

The chain recombines TRBV6-5 with TRBJ2-7; 8 bases align to TRBD1. The germline gives CDR1 MNHEY, CDR2 SVGAGI. Trimming removed 6 bases from V and 5 bases from J; junction bases left unmatched: 6. This CDR3 is 13 amino acids long. The CDR3 sequence: CASSGQGRNEQYF. CDR3 nucleotides: TGTGCCAGCAGCGGACAGGGTAGAAACGAGCAGTACTTC.

This chain uses TRBV7-2 with TRBJ1-2, with 7 bases aligning to TRBD1. The CDR3 runs to 12 residues. The V and J ends lost 4 bases and 7 bases, in that order; junction bases with no gene match: 3. CDR1 and CDR2 (germline): SGHTA, FQGNSA. CDR3: CASSWTGSGYTF. The CDR3 coding sequence is TGTGCCAGCAGCTGGACAGGTTCTGGCTACACCTTC.

The gene calls are TRBV28 and TRBJ1-2, with D hard to call. V lost 4 bases to trimming and J lost 5 bases, with 11 bases between them. CDR3 length: 13 amino acids. CDR1 and CDR2 (germline): MDHEN, SYDVKM. The CDR3 nucleotides are TGTGCCAGCAGTTCTCAGCAAAGATATGGCTACACCTTC. This codes for CASSSQQRYGYTF.

The rearrangement uses TRBV2 and TRBJ1-5; 7 nucleotides line up with TRBD1. The CDR3 has 13 residues. Unmatched junction bases numbered 4, after V lost 6 bases and J lost 5 bases. Germline V gives CDR1 SNHLY, CDR2 FYNNEI. CDR3 residues: CASSQGVDQPQHF. The CDR3 DNA reads TGTGCCAGCAGCCAGGGGGTGGATCAGCCCCAGCATTTT.

The CDR3 DNA reads as TGTGCCAGCAGTTCGAGTTCGAGCTCTGGAAACACCATATATTTT. Protein: CASSSSSSSGNTIYF. The gene calls are TRBV28 and TRBJ1-3; D is ambiguous. Per germline, CDR1 MDHEN and CDR2 SYDVKM. This CDR3 spans 15 amino acids. V was trimmed by 4 bases and J by 0 bases, leaving 10 bases between them.

The V gene is TRBV16, the J gene TRBJ1-3; a possible D gene is TRBD1 (6 bases). The V gene lost 4 bases and the J gene lost 0 bases, with 13 bases spanning the gap. Germline V gene data show CDR1 as KGHSY and CDR2 as FQNENV. The CDR3 totals 16 residues. CDR3 nucleotides: TGTGCCAGCAGCCCTCTAGGACAGAGCTCTGGAAACACCATATATTTT. Its translation is CASSPLGQSSGNTIYF.

The chain recombines TRBV7-9 with TRBJ2-3; D is unclear. V was trimmed by 2 bases and J by 11 bases, leaving 14 bases between them. CDR1 is SEHNR, CDR2 FQNEAQ, per germline (reference sequence). This CDR3 region has 13 residues. In nucleotides, the CDR3 is TGTGCCAGCAGCTTACCCGGGCCGGATGTGCAGTATTTT. Its translation is CASSLPGPDVQYF.